This T cell receptor (beta chain) came from a study of blood T cells in healthy people across ages. Germline V gene sequence: CDR1 SEHNR, CDR2 FQNEAQ (reference sequence). CDR3 length: 17 amino acids. Trimming removed 5 bases from V and 3 bases from J, with 21 bases in between. A sample-barcoded 5' primer and a J-beta primer mix were used in a second PCR of roughly 7 to 11 cycles. TCRdb called the 5' RACE reads again in MiXCR, with one record for every CDR3 protein. The sample yields about 1,400,000 distinct CDR3 sequences, around 39% seen once. The source of this sequence is a woman aged 18-29 years in good health. Specimen: blood. The V gene is TRBV7-9, the J gene TRBJ2-3; D might be TRBD2 (6 bases). This CDR3 is CASSPPGVLTWTDTQYF. CDR3 bases: TGTGCCAGCAGCCCACCGGGGGTCCTTACCTGGACAGATACGCAGTATTTT.